This entry features one TCR beta chain sequence. V lost 2 bases, J lost 2 bases, and 10 bases lay in between. Germline CDR1 SGHRS, CDR2 YFSETQ. CDR3 length: 14 amino acids. This sample was taken from a study of control samples from healthy donors and cancer patients. Some clones are missing from TCRdb's copy, which holds only in-frame ones; the method was immunoSEQ multiplex PCR. The table shows about 94,000 clones, with over 75% occurring only once. The chain links TRBV5-1 to TRBJ1-2, with D possibly being TRBD1 (6 bases). The receptor's source is a woman between 18 and 29 years old in good health. The specimen was blood. The CDR3 here is CASSLQGGNYGYTF. The CDR3 bases are TGCGCCAGCAGCTTACAGGGTGGGAACTATGGCTACACCTTC.